One T cell receptor (beta chain) is described in this entry. Antigen unknown. The sample belongs to a study of CD4 T cells in relation to SARS-CoV-2 and coronaviruses. Study background: After roughly ten days of antigen culture, PBMC TCR beta CDR3s were sequenced.

Before the COVID-19 pandemic, during about 2011-2019, CD4+ T cells were taken from unexposed donors. Isolation of CD4+ T cells took place after roughly nine days in culture. Testing used SARS-CoV-2 S/N and four cold-coronavirus spikes on unexposed-donor CD4+ T cells, cells permitting. Trimming cost V 6 bases and J 7 bases, with 15 bases left between them. The CDR3 runs to 13 residues. Germline CDR1 MNHEY, CDR2 SVGAGI. Sequencing was performed with immunoSEQ multiplex PCR; in TCRdb, only in-frame clones are kept and a portion is missing. The sample lists tens of thousands of clones; around 72% were seen once.

The V gene is TRBV6-5, the J gene TRBJ1-2; D remains ambiguous. The specimen was CD4+ T cells from PBMCs, cultured in vitro. The receptor was isolated from a human donor in good health. In DNA form, the CDR3 reads TGTGCCAGCAGACCCACAGTGACGCCTGGCTACACCTTC. This translates into CASRPTVTPGYTF.